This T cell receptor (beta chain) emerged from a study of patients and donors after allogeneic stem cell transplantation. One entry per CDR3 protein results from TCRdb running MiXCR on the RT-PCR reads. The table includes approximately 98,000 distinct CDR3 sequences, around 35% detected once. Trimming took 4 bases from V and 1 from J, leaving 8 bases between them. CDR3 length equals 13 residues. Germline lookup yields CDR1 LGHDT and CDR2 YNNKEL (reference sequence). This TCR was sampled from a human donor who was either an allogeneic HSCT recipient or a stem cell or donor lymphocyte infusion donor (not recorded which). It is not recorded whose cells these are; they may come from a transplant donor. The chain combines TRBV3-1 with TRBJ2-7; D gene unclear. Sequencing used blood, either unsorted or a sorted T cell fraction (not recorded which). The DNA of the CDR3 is TGTGCCAGCAGCCTTGGACGATCCTACGAGCAGTACTTC. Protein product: CASSLGRSYEQYF.